These 4 T cell receptor beta chains were all obtained from the same sample, sequenced in a study of T-cell reconstitution after alpha-beta-depleted transplantation in children (TCRdb year 2016). Receptor libraries were prepared by PCR. The sequencing machine was an Illumina HiSeq 2500. To normalize quantification of the TCRbeta repertoire, the TCR libraries were built with molecular barcoding that relied on unique molecular identifiers. Using fastp at Q25 and MiXCR, TCRdb reprocessed the public reads and kept productive beta chains. Identical CDR3 protein sequences are pooled into one entry, listed with their most common genes and DNA. Counted in this sample were approximately 390,000 distinct CDR3 sequences; 9.5% to 13% of them appeared once. The biggest ten clones account for roughly 6% of the sample. Here the sequenced sample was PBMCs from the stem cell graft donor, taken from the stem cell graft. The receptors shown here come from a human donor who donated a stem cell graft to a child with acute myeloid leukemia.

This clonotype came up many times. The genes are TRBV7-2 and TRBJ1-2, with 8 bases that match TRBD1. The CDR3 has 16 residues. V gave up 5 bases and J gave up 1 base; unmatched junction bases: 9. Germline CDR1 and CDR2: SGHTA and FQGNSA. DNA for the CDR3: TGTGCCAGCAGCCGTGATGGGACAGGATTTAACTATGGCTACACCTTC. This codes for CASSRDGTGFNYGYTF.

This clonotype has more than one count but fewer than ten. This chain links TRBV15 with TRBJ1-6, with D possibly TRBD1 on 5 matching bases. The CDR3 extends over 15 amino acids. Between the trimmed V and J ends, which lost 0 bases and 7 bases, there was a span of 10 bases. Looked up from germline, CDR1 is LNHNV and CDR2 is YYDKDF (reference sequence). CDR3 region: CATSRDRGENSPLHF. CDR3 DNA sequence: TGTGCCACCAGCAGAGATCGGGGGGAAAATTCACCCCTCCACTTT.

This clonotype appeared once. V is TRBV6-1 and J is TRBJ2-3; possibly TRBD1 for D (6 bases). Looked up from germline, CDR1 is MNHNS and CDR2 is SASEGT. The length of the CDR3 is 14 residues. The V end was cut by 1 base, the J end by 4 bases, with 9 bases between. The CDR3 nucleotides are TGTGCCAGCAGTGAAGGCGAGGGGGCAGATACGCAGTATTTT. It specifies CASSEGEGADTQYF.

In its sample, this clonotype was seen many times. The rearrangement joins TRBV5-1 to TRBJ2-1, with 8 bases identical to TRBD2. This CDR3 has 14 amino acids. The V segment lost 3 bases and the J segment 9 bases; nucleotides outside the gene matches: 8. Germline assignment: CDR1 SGHRS and CDR2 YFSETQ. The CDR3 spells CASSSREVQGEQFF. The CDR3 DNA sequence: TGCGCCAGCAGCTCGCGGGAGGTACAGGGTGAGCAGTTCTTC.